This T cell receptor beta chain came from a study of blood T cell repertoires in COVID-19. Study background: Acute-phase and convalescent COVID-19 samples originated in the United States, Italy and Spain. In each case, the material was cDNA or gDNA derived from T cells, B-cell-depleted T cells, or PBMCs.

Per the authors' pipeline: Quantification of nucleated cells was approximated via reference gene primer amplification. Generated by immunoSEQ multiplex PCR, the TCRdb table keeps only in-frame clones and is missing some. Clone size and the V and J calls come from that table; the DNA yielded D and trimming. The sample includes fewer than 350,000 clones, under 90% of them seen just once. This clonotype was sampled from a woman aged 60 to 75 with active or convalescent COVID-19. Sample: peripheral blood.

The CDR3 DNA reads TGTGCCAGCAGCCACGACAGGGGGAATTCACCCCTCCACTTT. Protein product: CASSHDRGNSPLHF. This chain uses TRBV7-9 with TRBJ1-6; 9 bases align to TRBD1. Germline trimming cut 5 bases from V and 7 bases from J; bases unmatched to any gene: 3. The CDR3 runs to 14 residues. Per germline, CDR1 SEHNR and CDR2 FQNEAQ (reference sequence).